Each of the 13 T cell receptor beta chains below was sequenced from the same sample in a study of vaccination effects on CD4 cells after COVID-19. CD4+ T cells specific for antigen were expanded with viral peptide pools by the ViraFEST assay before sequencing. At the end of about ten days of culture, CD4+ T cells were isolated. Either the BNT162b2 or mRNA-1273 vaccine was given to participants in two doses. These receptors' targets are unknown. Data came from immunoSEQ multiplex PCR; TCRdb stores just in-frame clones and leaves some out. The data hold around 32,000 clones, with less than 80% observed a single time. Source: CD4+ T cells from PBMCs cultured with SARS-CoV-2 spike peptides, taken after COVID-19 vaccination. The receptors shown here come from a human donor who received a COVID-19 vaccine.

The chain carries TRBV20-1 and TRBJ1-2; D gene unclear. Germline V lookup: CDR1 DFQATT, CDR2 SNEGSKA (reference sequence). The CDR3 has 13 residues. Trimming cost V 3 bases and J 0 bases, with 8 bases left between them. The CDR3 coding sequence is TGCAGTGCTAGTGGGAGCACTAACTATGGCTACACCTTC. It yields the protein CSASGSTNYGYTF.

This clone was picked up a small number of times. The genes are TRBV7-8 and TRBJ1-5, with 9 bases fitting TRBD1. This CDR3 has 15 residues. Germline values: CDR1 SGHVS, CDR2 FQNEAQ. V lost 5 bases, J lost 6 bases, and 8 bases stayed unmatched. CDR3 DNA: TGTGCCAGCAGCCTTAGGGGACAGGGACGTCAGCCCCAGCATTTT. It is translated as CASSLRGQGRQPQHF.

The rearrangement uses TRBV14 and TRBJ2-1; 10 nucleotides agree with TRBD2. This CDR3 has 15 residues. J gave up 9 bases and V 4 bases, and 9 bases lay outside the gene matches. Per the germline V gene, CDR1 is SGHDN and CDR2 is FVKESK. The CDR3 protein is CASSPLAGAHREQFF. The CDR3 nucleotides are TGTGCCAGCAGCCCTCTAGCGGGAGCCCATCGTGAGCAGTTCTTC.

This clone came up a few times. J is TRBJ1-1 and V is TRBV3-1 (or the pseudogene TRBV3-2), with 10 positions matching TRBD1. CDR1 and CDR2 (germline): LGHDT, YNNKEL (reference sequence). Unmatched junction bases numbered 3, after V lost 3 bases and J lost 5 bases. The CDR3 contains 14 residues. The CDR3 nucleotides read TGTGCCAGCAGCCAGTCGGACAGGGGGACTGAAGCTTTCTTT. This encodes CASSQSDRGTEAFF.

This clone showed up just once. Here the CDR3 DNA reads TGTGCCAGTAGTTTGAATAGAAAAGAGACCCAGTACTTC. Translation: CASSLNRKETQYF. V gene TRBV19 combines with J gene TRBJ2-5; D unclear. The V end lost 5 bases, the J end lost 3 bases, and 10 bases lay between the germline ends. The CDR3 extends over 13 amino acids. Germline V gives CDR1 LNHDA, CDR2 SQIVND (reference sequence). The full variable domain, its missing parts supplied by reference TRBV19 and TRBJ2-5, is DGGITQSPKYLFRKEGQNVTLSCEQNLNHDAMYWYRQDPGQGLRLIYYSQIVNDFQKGDIAEGYSVSREKKESFPLTVTSAQKNPTAFYLCASSLNRKETQYFGPGTRLLVL.

The CDR3 coding sequence is TGTGCCAGCAGTTTTGAGGACAGGGGGTTCGGTGTAGAGAACACTGAAGCTTTCTTT. Amino acids: CASSFEDRGFGVENTEAFF. The J gene is TRBJ1-1, the V gene TRBV28, with 10 nucleotides matching TRBD1. CDR3 length: 19 amino acids. J gave up 1 base and V 3 bases, and 14 bases lay outside the gene matches. Germline CDR1 reads MDHEN; CDR2 reads SYDVKM.

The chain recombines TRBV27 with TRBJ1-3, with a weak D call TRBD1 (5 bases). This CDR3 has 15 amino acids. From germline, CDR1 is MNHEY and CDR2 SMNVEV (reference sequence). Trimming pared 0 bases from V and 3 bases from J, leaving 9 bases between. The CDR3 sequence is CASSLSWDVGNTIYF. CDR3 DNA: TGTGCCAGCAGTTTATCCTGGGACGTTGGAAACACCATATATTTT.

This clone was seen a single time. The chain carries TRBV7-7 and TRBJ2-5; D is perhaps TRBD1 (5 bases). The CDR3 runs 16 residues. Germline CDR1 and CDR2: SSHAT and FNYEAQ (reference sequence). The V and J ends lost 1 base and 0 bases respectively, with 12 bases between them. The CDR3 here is CASSLGRTLYQETQYF. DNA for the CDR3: TGTGCCAGCAGCTTAGGGCGGACACTGTACCAAGAGACCCAGTACTTC.

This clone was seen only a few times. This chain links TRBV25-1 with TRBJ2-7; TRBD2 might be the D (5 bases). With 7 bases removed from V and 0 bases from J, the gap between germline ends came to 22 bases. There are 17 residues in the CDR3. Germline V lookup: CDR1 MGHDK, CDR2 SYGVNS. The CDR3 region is CASTPPPGGPSSYEQYF. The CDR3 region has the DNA TGTGCCAGCACCCCTCCCCCGGGCGGGCCGAGCTCCTACGAGCAGTACTTC.

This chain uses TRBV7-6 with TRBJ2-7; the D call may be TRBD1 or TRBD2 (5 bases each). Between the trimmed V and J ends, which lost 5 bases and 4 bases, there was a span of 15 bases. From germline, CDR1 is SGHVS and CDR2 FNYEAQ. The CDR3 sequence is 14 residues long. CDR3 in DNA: TGTGCCAGCAGCCCAAGATGGGGGAATTACGAGCAGTACTTC. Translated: CASSPRWGNYEQYF.

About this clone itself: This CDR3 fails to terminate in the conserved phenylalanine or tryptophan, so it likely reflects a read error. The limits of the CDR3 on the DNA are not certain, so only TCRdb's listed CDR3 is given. Here the CDR3 reads CASNGDLGLFA. The rearrangement joins TRBV6-5 to TRBJ2-3; no check of the table's D call, TRBD2, against the DNA was made. The CDR3 spans 11 residues, counting both ends. Germline CDR1 is MNHEY and CDR2 is SVGAGI.

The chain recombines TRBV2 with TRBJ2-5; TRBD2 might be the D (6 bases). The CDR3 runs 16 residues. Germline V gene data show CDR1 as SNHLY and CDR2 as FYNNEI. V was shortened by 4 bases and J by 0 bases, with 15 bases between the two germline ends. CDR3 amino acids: CASSVPLALNQETQYF. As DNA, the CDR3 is TGTGCCAGCAGTGTACCCCTAGCGCTCAACCAAGAGACCCAGTACTTC.

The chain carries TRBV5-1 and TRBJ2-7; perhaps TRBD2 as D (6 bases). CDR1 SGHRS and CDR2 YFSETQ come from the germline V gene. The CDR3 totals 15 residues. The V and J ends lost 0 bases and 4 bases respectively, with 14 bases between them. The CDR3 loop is CASSLGTTAGYEQYF. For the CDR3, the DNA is TGCGCCAGCAGCTTGGGGACTACGGCTGGGTACGAGCAGTACTTC. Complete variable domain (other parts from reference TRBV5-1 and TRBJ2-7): KAGVTQTPRYLIKTRGQQVTLSCSPISGHRSVSWYQQTPGQGLQFLFEYFSETQRNKGNFPGRFSGRQFSNSRSEMNVSTLELGDSALYLCASSLGTTAGYEQYFGPGTRLTVT.